Each of the 14 T cell receptor beta chains below was sequenced from the same sample in a study of T cell responses to AZD1222 COVID-19 vaccine. Clones were read by immunoSEQ multiplex PCR, and TCRdb kept only the in-frame ones, dropping some. The table includes about 150,000 clones, under 95% detected once. The source was peripheral blood, collected 28 days after the second AZD1222 dose. The source of these receptors is an adult who received the AZD1222 COVID-19 vaccine.

The rearrangement joins TRBV28 to TRBJ1-3; 10 positions agree with TRBD1. Germline assignment: CDR1 MDHEN and CDR2 SYDVKM. The CDR3 has 16 residues. Trimming cost V 2 bases and J 7 bases; bases outside gene matches: 8. The CDR3 DNA is TGTGCCAGCAGTTTACAGGGGACAGGGGCATCTAACACCATATATTTT. Residues: CASSLQGTGASNTIYF.

The gene calls are TRBV6-5 and TRBJ1-2; D is unclear. The V end lost 8 bases, the J end lost 11 bases, and 18 bases lay between the germline ends. Germline V gene data show CDR1 as MNHEY and CDR2 as SVGAGI. The CDR3 is 12 amino acids. CDR3 region: CASGVGLFEYTF. Written as DNA, the CDR3 is TGTGCCAGCGGGGTAGGGTTATTCGAGTACACCTTC.

This chain links TRBV7-2 with TRBJ2-2; unclear D gene. This CDR3 has 11 amino acids. Trimming removed 3 bases from V and 9 bases from J, with 5 bases in between. Germline V lookup: CDR1 SGHTA, CDR2 FQGNSA. This CDR3 is CASSLARELFF. The CDR3 region has the DNA TGTGCCAGCAGCTTGGCTCGGGAGCTGTTTTTT.

CDR3 coding DNA: TGTGCCAGCAGCCAAGAGGGATTTAGCACAGATACGCAGTATTTT. As protein: CASSQEGFSTDTQYF. The chain employs TRBV4-2 and TRBJ2-3; D unclear. Trimming pared 0 bases from V and 0 bases from J, leaving 7 bases between. Germline V gives CDR1 LGHNA, CDR2 YNFKEQ. This CDR3 region has 15 residues.

This chain links TRBV1 with TRBJ1-2; TRBD1, as called in the table, went unchecked against the DNA. TRBV1 constitutes a pseudogene. The CDR3 has 18 amino acids. CDR3 protein: CTSSQDDRDRGANYGYTF. CDR3 sequence (DNA): TGCACCAGCAGCCAAGATGACCGGGACAGGGGAGCTAACTATGGCTACACCTTC.

The chain employs TRBV11-2 and TRBJ1-4, with D tentatively TRBD1 (6 bases). V gave up 4 bases and J gave up 2 bases, with 14 bases separating them. The CDR3 has 16 residues. Germline assignment: CDR1 SGHAT and CDR2 FQNNGV. The CDR3 sequence is CASSSQTGGTNEKLFF. In nucleotides, the CDR3 is TGTGCCAGCAGCTCACAGACGGGGGGCACTAATGAAAAACTGTTTTTT. Full variable domain (rest looked up from reference TRBV11-2 and TRBJ1-4): EAGVAQSPRYKIIEKRQSVAFWCNPISGHATLYWYQQILGQGPKLLIQFQNNGVVDDSQLPKDRFSAERLKGVDSTLKIQPAKLEDSAVYLCASSSQTGGTNEKLFFGSGTQLSVL.

The chain links TRBV6-5 to TRBJ1-5, with D possibly being TRBD1 (5 bases). V was trimmed by 6 bases and J by 6 bases, leaving 15 bases between them. This CDR3 spans 14 amino acids. CDR1 and CDR2 from the germline V gene are MNHEY and SVGAGI. The CDR3: CASSGHGSGQPQHF. In nucleotides, the CDR3 is TGTGCCAGCAGCGGACACGGGTCAGGTCAGCCCCAGCATTTT.

The chain joins TRBV15 to TRBJ1-5; 10 positions agree with TRBD1. The CDR3 loop spans 14 amino acids. Trimming at V came to 3 bases and at J to 7 bases, leaving 3 bases not matched to a gene. The germline gives CDR1 LNHNV, CDR2 YYDKDF (reference sequence). In DNA, the CDR3 is TGTGCCACCAGCAGGGACAGGGGGGACCAGCCCCAGCATTTT. It is translated as CATSRDRGDQPQHF.

J is TRBJ2-7 and V is TRBV9, with 9 bases matching TRBD1. With 2 bases clipped from V and 2 bases from J, the junction kept 2 bases outside the gene matches. Germline V gene sequence: CDR1 SGDLS, CDR2 YYNGEE. There are 14 residues in the CDR3. The CDR3: CASSVGQGTYEQYF. In DNA, the CDR3 is TGTGCCAGCAGCGTCGGACAGGGGACCTACGAGCAGTACTTC. The full variable domain, with the rest looked up from reference TRBV9 and TRBJ2-7, is DSGVTQTPKHLITATGQRVTLRCSPRSGDLSVYWYQQSLDQGLQFLIQYYNGEERAKGNILERFSAQQFPDLHSELNLSSLELGDSALYFCASSVGQGTYEQYFGPGTRLTVT.

The chain employs TRBV3-1 (or the pseudogene TRBV3-2) and TRBJ2-5, with 11 positions matching TRBD2. Germline assignment: CDR1 LGHDT and CDR2 YNNKEL (reference sequence). Unmatched junction bases numbered 8, after V lost 3 bases and J lost 5 bases. The CDR3 is 16 residues long. CDR3 sequence reads: CASSQYSGGAGETQYF. Written as DNA, the CDR3 is TGTGCCAGCAGCCAGTATAGCGGGGGGGCCGGGGAGACCCAGTACTTC.

The CDR3 region has the DNA TGTGCCAGTAGCCCCAGGACTAGTTTGCTGGGGCAGTACTTC. This encodes CASSPRTSLLGQYF. The V and J genes are TRBV19 and TRBJ2-7; 7 bases agree with TRBD2. This CDR3 is built from 14 residues. Per the germline V gene, CDR1 is LNHDA and CDR2 is SQIVND (reference sequence). J lost 9 bases, V lost 6 bases, and 14 bases had no gene match.

In this sample, this clone turned up once. The rearrangement joins TRBV3-1 (or the pseudogene TRBV3-2) to TRBJ1-1; D remains ambiguous. V was trimmed by 1 base and J by 1 base, leaving 10 bases between them. The CDR3 has 15 residues. Looked up from germline, CDR1 is LGHDT and CDR2 is YNNKEL (reference sequence). CDR3 sequence (DNA): TGTGCCAGCAGCCAAGGGGGAGCGGGGAACACTGAAGCTTTCTTT. It yields the protein CASSQGGAGNTEAFF.

Here the CDR3 DNA reads TGCGCCAGCAGCTTGGCAAACAGCCTCTCTGGAAACACCATATATTTT. Its translation: CASSLANSLSGNTIYF. This sequence joins TRBV5-1 and TRBJ1-3; D call uncertain. The CDR3 extends over 16 amino acids. V was cut by 0 bases and J by 0 bases, with 10 bases left in between. CDR1 is SGHRS and CDR2 is YFSETQ in the germline V gene.

J is TRBJ1-2 and V is TRBV6-5; 7 nucleotides agree with TRBD1. J gave up 0 bases and V 1 base, and 5 bases lay outside the gene matches. The germline CDR1 and CDR2 sequences are MNHEY and SVGAGI. The CDR3 totals 16 residues. The CDR3 DNA reads as TGTGCCAGCAGTTACTTCCGGGACAGCCCTAACTATGGCTACACCTTC. Amino acid sequence: CASSYFRDSPNYGYTF.